These 9 T cell receptor beta chains came from one sample sequenced in a study of Ad26.COV2.S vaccination and SARS-CoV-2 variants. Noted treatment: roughly 20 received Ad26.COV2.S at low or high dose, single or two shots; several received placebo; per-sample allocation not given. Samples analyzed were those drawn on day 63 after the first vaccine or placebo injection. TCRdb keeps only in-frame clones here, not all; method: immunoSEQ multiplex PCR. The data hold 250,000 or so clones, with around 88% observed a single time. Sequencing used peripheral blood, obtained in a trial of Ad26.COV2.S vaccine versus placebo. These receptors all stem from a person aged 18-65 years who received the Ad26.COV2.S COVID-19 vaccine or a placebo.

The table lists this clone with a few counts. This chain connects TRBV15 to TRBJ2-7; 8 bases fit TRBD1. CDR3 length: 14 residues. V lost 1 base and J lost 5; bases outside the gene matches: 4. In germline, CDR1 is LNHNV, CDR2 YYDKDF (reference sequence). The DNA of the CDR3 is TGTGCCACCAGCAGAGGACAGGGGACGGACGAGCAGTACGTC. It is translated as CATSRGQGTDEQYV.

The genes are TRBV6-5 and TRBJ1-4; D is uncertain. The CDR3 sequence is 14 residues long. Germline-derived CDR1 and CDR2 are MNHEY and SVGAGI. V shed 0 bases and J shed 3 bases, with 5 bases lying between them. The CDR3 nucleotides read TGTGCCAGCAGTTACTCGAGATCTAATGAAAAACTGTTTTTT. It yields the protein CASSYSRSNEKLFF.

This rearrangement joins TRBV7-2 to TRBJ1-5; D is unclear. The CDR3 consists of 15 residues. V gave up 3 bases and J gave up 3 bases, with 12 bases separating them. The V gene's germline CDR1 is SGHTA and CDR2 FQGNSA. The CDR3 nucleotides are TGTGCCAGCAGCTTGGGTGACACCCTCAATCAGCCCCAGCATTTT. It encodes CASSLGDTLNQPQHF.

The chain joins TRBV6-2 or TRBV6-3 to TRBJ2-2, with TRBD2 matching over 12 bases. J was trimmed by 6 bases and V by 4 bases; bases with no gene match: 12. This CDR3 contains 18 residues. Germline values: CDR1 MNHEY, CDR2 SVGEGT. CDR3 DNA: TGTGCCAGCAGTTCCCGACTAGCGGGAGACTTTGGAGCCGGGGAGCTGTTTTTT. This translates into CASSSRLAGDFGAGELFF.

The chain joins TRBV5-4 to TRBJ2-5, with D perhaps being TRBD1 or TRBD2 (5 bases each). Trimming took off 4 bases at V and 4 bases at J, with 11 bases between the two ends. Germline V lookup: CDR1 SGHNT, CDR2 YYREEE (reference sequence). This CDR3 comprises 13 residues. In DNA, the CDR3 is TGTGCCAGCAGCCGAGAGAGGGGAGAGACCCAGTACTTC. Translated: CASSRERGETQYF.

The rearrangement links TRBV5-6 to TRBJ2-5, with 9 bases lining up with TRBD2. The V segment lost 1 base and the J segment 2 bases; nucleotides outside the gene matches: 9. Germline CDR1 is SGHDT and CDR2 is YYEEEE. The CDR3 length is 17 residues. CDR3 loop: CASSLFSTSGSQETQYF. As DNA, the CDR3 is TGTGCCAGCAGCTTGTTTTCCACTAGCGGGTCTCAAGAGACCCAGTACTTC.

The chain has TRBV5-1 and TRBJ1-1; D is uncertain. The CDR3 sequence is 15 residues long. V dropped 1 base and J dropped 8 bases, with 18 bases sitting between them. Germline V gives CDR1 SGHRS, CDR2 YFSETQ. As DNA, the CDR3 is TGCGCCAGCAGCTTGACCGAATGGATGGGAGGCGAAGCTTTCTTT. Translation gives CASSLTEWMGGEAFF.

The chain joins TRBV9 to TRBJ2-7, with D perhaps matching TRBD1 (6 bases). The V end lost 3 bases, the J end lost 5 bases, and 15 bases lay between the germline ends. This CDR3 has 14 residues. CDR1 is SGDLS, CDR2 YYNGEE, per germline. The CDR3 sequence: CASSALTGPHEQYF. The DNA of the CDR3 is TGTGCCAGCAGCGCCTTAACAGGGCCCCACGAGCAGTACTTC.

The gene calls are TRBV3-1 (or the pseudogene TRBV3-2) and TRBJ1-6, with a weak D call TRBD1 (6 bases). V lost 3 bases, J lost 7 bases, and 10 bases lay in between. The CDR3 is 14 amino acids. CDR1 and CDR2 from the germline V gene are LGHDT and YNNKEL (reference sequence). The chain's CDR3 is CASSQGAGNSPLHF. CDR3 bases: TGTGCCAGCAGCCAGGGGGCGGGAAATTCACCCCTCCACTTT.